Following are 27 T cell receptor beta chains from one sample sequenced in a study of CD4 and CD8 cells across lung adenocarcinoma regions (dated by TCRdb to 2017 to 2018). Libraries were constructed by PCR. TCRdb lists the instrument as HiSeq X Ten. Using fastp trimming at Q25 and MiXCR clonotype assembly, TCRdb reanalyzed the public sequencing data and kept in-frame beta chains. All rows with the same CDR3 protein become a single entry with the most common DNA and genes. The sample table shows about 1,900 distinct CDR3 sequences, and about 42% are seen once. Clones ranked in the top ten supply approximately 22% of the sample. Source material: CD4+ T cells from the center of a lung tumor. The sample's cell subset or site label, in plain terms: tumor center region. Source of these receptors: a female donor with lung adenocarcinoma. The CD4 and CD8 labels of this study may be unreliable.

The chain uses TRBV6-1 and TRBJ1-2; D call uncertain. V was pared by 7 bases and J by 7 bases, with 19 bases between. The CDR3 extends over 14 amino acids. Per germline, CDR1 MNHNS and CDR2 SASEGT. CDR3 in amino acids: CASTPRLRAAGYTF. DNA for the CDR3: TGTGCCAGCACCCCCCGGTTGAGAGCGGCTGGCTACACCTTC.

With regard to this clonotype: With a much larger clone just one base away, this may be a read error. The chain joins TRBV6-1 to TRBJ2-1; D call uncertain. There are 12 residues in the CDR3. Trimming removed 8 bases from V and 13 bases from J, with 18 bases in between. CDR1 and CDR2 (germline): MNHNS, SASEGT. The CDR3 nucleotides read TGTGCCAGCTCACGGTGGGAAGAGACCCAGTTCTTC. Translation gives CASSRWEETQFF.

The genes are TRBV6-1 and TRBJ2-5; D might be TRBD1 or TRBD2, each matching 5 bases. Between the trimmed V and J ends, which lost 8 bases and 4 bases, there was a span of 14 bases. Germline CDR1 reads MNHNS; CDR2 reads SASEGT. The length of the CDR3 is 13 residues. CDR3 region: CASSEGTIETQYF. DNA for the CDR3: TGTGCCAGCTCCGAAGGGACCATAGAGACCCAGTACTTC.

This clonotype was seen only a few times. J is TRBJ2-1 and V is TRBV4-1, with TRBD2 identical over 7 bases. The CDR3 has 12 amino acids. The V gene's germline CDR1 is MGHRA and CDR2 YSYEKL. V was clipped by 5 bases and J by 9 bases; unmatched bases: 4. CDR3 bases: TGCGCCAGCAGCGGGAGGGGTTCTGAGCAGTTCTTC. Encoded protein: CASSGRGSEQFF.

This clonotype was seen only a few times. The rearrangement links TRBV6-1 to TRBJ1-1; no clear D gene. Germline V gene sequence: CDR1 MNHNS, CDR2 SASEGT. This CDR3 has 14 amino acids. V lost 8 bases, J lost 2 bases, and 15 bases lay in between. The CDR3 here is CASHPSWANTEAFF. The CDR3 coding sequence is TGTGCCAGCCACCCCTCCTGGGCTAACACTGAAGCTTTCTTT.

This clonotype occurred a few times. The chain has TRBV4-1 and TRBJ2-3, with 9 bases lining up with TRBD2. The J call is in doubt because the DNA end fits TRBJ2-7 better. The germline CDR1 and CDR2 sequences are MGHRA and YSYEKL. CDR3 size: 17 residues. The CDR3 here is CASSPASSGKGSYEQYF. Here the CDR3 DNA reads TGCGCCAGCAGCCCCGCCTCTAGCGGGAAAGGCAGCTACGAGCAGTACTTC.

The rearrangement joins TRBV7-3 to TRBJ2-1; 8 bases map to TRBD1. The better agreement between TRBJ2-7 and the DNA end casts doubt on the J call. CDR1 and CDR2 from the germline V gene are SGHTA and FQGTGA. This CDR3 region has 16 residues. Here the CDR3 reads CASSPNRHGQGREQYF. For the CDR3, the DNA is TGTGCCAGCAGCCCTAACCGGCATGGACAGGGTCGCGAGCAGTACTTC.

This sequence joins TRBV10-2 and TRBJ2-7; 7 bases fit TRBD2. In germline, CDR1 is WSHSY, CDR2 SAAADI. The V gene end was trimmed by 6 bases and the J gene end by 0 bases; junction bases not matched to a gene: 8. CDR3 length equals 15 residues. The DNA of the CDR3 is TGCGCCAGCAGGGAGGGCGGCGGGAGCTCCTACGAGCAGTACGTC. This translates into CASREGGGSSYEQYV.

Notes on this clonotype: Since a much larger clone is just one base distant, this may be a read error. The chain recombines TRBV6-1 with TRBJ2-5; D tentatively reads TRBD1 or TRBD2 (6 bases each). This CDR3 is built from 12 residues. Germline CDR1 MNHNS, CDR2 SASEGT. V lost 8 bases, J lost 11 bases, and 18 bases lay in between. Here the CDR3 DNA reads TGTGCCAGCTTGAGGAGGGACAATGAGCAGTACTTC. Its translation: CASLRRDNEQYF.

In this sample, this clonotype is medium-sized. Because it lacks the conserved phenylalanine or tryptophan at the end, this CDR3 is likely a read error. The limits of the CDR3 on the DNA are not certain, so only TCRdb's listed CDR3 is given. This chain links TRBV27 with TRBJ2-3. Germline V gene data show CDR1 as MNHEY and CDR2 as SMNVEV (reference sequence). The CDR3 numbers 11 amino acids, ends counted. This chain's CDR3 is CASILPWSQSR.

Only a few counts were recorded for this clonotype. The chain uses TRBV10-1 and TRBJ2-1; D remains ambiguous. This CDR3 is 15 amino acids long. V was clipped by 7 bases and J by 3 bases, with 16 bases between them. The V gene's germline CDR1 is WNHNN and CDR2 SYGVQD (reference sequence). CDR3 coding DNA: TGCGCCAGCACCTGCTTACCGGACCTCTACAATGAGCAGTTCTTC. Protein sequence: CASTCLPDLYNEQFF.

By sample share, this clonotype is medium-sized. J is TRBJ2-1 and V is TRBV7-6, with 12 bases identical to TRBD2. The CDR3 sequence is 15 residues long. The V gene end was trimmed by 4 bases and the J gene end by 5 bases; junction bases not matched to a gene: 3. Germline values: CDR1 SGHVS, CDR2 FNYEAQ. The chain's CDR3 is CASSSGLAGNNEQFF. CDR3 nucleotide sequence: TGTGCCAGCAGCTCAGGACTAGCGGGGAACAATGAGCAGTTCTTC.

This clonotype is a singleton in its sample. A much larger clone lies one base from this, so it may be a read error. This sequence joins TRBV6-5 and TRBJ2-1; D possibly uses TRBD1 or TRBD2 (5 bases each). Trimming stripped 2 bases from V and 0 bases from J, with 14 bases between. The CDR3 has 17 residues. CDR1 and CDR2 from the germline V gene are MNHEY and SVGAGI. Here the CDR3 DNA reads TGTGCCAGCAGTTACCTGAGGGGCGCGAGCTCCTACAATGAGCAGTTCTTC. It yields the protein CASSYLRGASSYNEQFF.

The chain couples TRBV9 to TRBJ2-1; D perhaps matches TRBD2 (5 bases). The J call may be in error: the DNA end matches TRBJ2-5 better. The CDR3 covers 12 residues. Germline CDR1 is SGDLS and CDR2 is YYNGEE. The chain's CDR3 is CASSDPSGAQYF. The CDR3 DNA follows: TGTGCCAGCAGCGACCCCTCCGGGGCCCAGTACTTC.

By share of the sample, this clonotype is medium-sized. V gene TRBV27 combines with J gene TRBJ2-3; D gene unclear. Per the germline V gene, CDR1 is MNHEY and CDR2 is SMNVEV (reference sequence). The CDR3 contains 13 residues. V gave up 7 bases and J gave up 2 bases, with 10 bases separating them. This CDR3 reads CASKLTLTDTQYF. CDR3 coding DNA: TGTGCCAGCAAACTGACCCTCACAGATACGCAGTATTTT.

There are a few counts of this clonotype. The chain links TRBV27 to TRBJ2-1, with D possibly being TRBD2 (6 bases). Gene TRBJ2-7 matches the end of the DNA better, so the J call may be wrong. There are 16 residues in the CDR3. Germline CDR1 reads MNHEY; CDR2 reads SMNVEV (reference sequence). The CDR3 is CASSLSLTGVRHEQYF. CDR3 coding DNA: TGTGCCAGCAGTTTATCTCTTACGGGAGTAAGGCACGAGCAGTACTTC.

The chain recombines TRBV7-2 with TRBJ2-1, with D possibly TRBD1 on 5 matching bases. With 0 bases removed from V and 4 bases from J, the gap between germline ends came to 10 bases. CDR1 and CDR2 from the germline V gene are SGHTA and FQGNSA. CDR3 size: 15 residues. CDR3 nucleotide sequence: TGTGCCAGCAGCTTAGCTACCAGGGTTTACAATGAGCAGTTCTTC. The encoded protein is CASSLATRVYNEQFF.

The V and J genes are TRBV6-5 and TRBJ2-1, with 8 bases that match TRBD1. V lost 4 bases and J lost 13; bases outside the gene matches: 12. There are 14 residues in the CDR3. Germline assignment: CDR1 MNHEY and CDR2 SVGAGI. This CDR3 is CASSFQGAQETQFF. CDR3 DNA: TGTGCCAGCAGTTTTCAGGGGGCCCAAGAGACCCAGTTCTTC.

The chain joins TRBV3-1 to TRBJ2-3; 8 bases map to TRBD2. The CDR3 runs 16 residues. In germline, CDR1 is LGHDT, CDR2 YNNKEL (reference sequence). V lost 0 bases, J lost 4 bases, and 6 bases stayed unmatched. The CDR3 protein is CASSQESGGVADTQYF. CDR3 nucleotide sequence: TGTGCCAGCAGCCAAGAAAGCGGGGGAGTGGCAGATACGCAGTATTTT.

The rearrangement uses TRBV6-1 and TRBJ2-5; 9 bases match TRBD2. Germline CDR1 is MNHNS and CDR2 is SASEGT. The CDR3 totals 16 residues. V lost 4 bases to trimming and J lost 2 bases; unmatched junction nucleotides: 8. Here the CDR3 DNA reads TGTGCCAGCAGTGTTTATGTTAGCGGGAGTCAAGAGACCCAGTACTTC. Translated, it gives CASSVYVSGSQETQYF.

By share, this clonotype ranks as medium-sized. The chain combines TRBV6-5 with TRBJ2-5, with D unresolved. V was clipped by 0 bases and J by 9 bases, with 17 bases between them. The CDR3 is 15 amino acids. Germline-derived CDR1 and CDR2 are MNHEY and SVGAGI. The chain's CDR3 is CASSYSRLLSGAQYF. CDR3 coding DNA: TGTGCCAGCAGTTACTCGAGGTTGCTGTCTGGGGCCCAGTACTTC.

By sample fraction, this clonotype is hyperexpanded. V and J are TRBV6-1 and TRBJ2-1, with 14 nucleotides matching TRBD2. Germline V gene data show CDR1 as MNHNS and CDR2 as SASEGT. The length of the CDR3 is 15 residues. Trimming cost V 6 bases and J 6 bases; bases outside gene matches: 4. The CDR3 loop is CASRGTSGSINEQFF. In nucleotides, the CDR3 is TGTGCCAGCAGAGGGACTAGCGGGAGTATCAATGAGCAGTTCTTC.

This clonotype is deemed large (0.1 to 1%). The chain joins TRBV10-1 to TRBJ2-1; possible D gene TRBD2, 5 bases. The CDR3 contains 14 residues. Trimming cost V 2 bases and J 7 bases, with 12 bases left between them. Germline V gives CDR1 WNHNN, CDR2 SYGVQD (reference sequence). As DNA, the CDR3 is TGCGCCAGCAGTGAGCTCCAGTCGGGGAATGAGCAGTTCTTC. Its translation is CASSELQSGNEQFF.

V and J are TRBV7-3 and TRBJ2-4, with a weak D call TRBD1 (5 bases). The V end was cut by 5 bases, the J end by 7 bases, with 21 bases between. CDR3 length: 16 amino acids. From germline, CDR1 is SGHTA and CDR2 FQGTGA. The CDR3 region has the DNA TGTGCCAGCAGCCCAGGGCCTACTCTACTGGGGAACATTCAGTACTTC. Protein: CASSPGPTLLGNIQYF.

The chain recombines TRBV28 with TRBJ1-2; D remains ambiguous. The V end lost 4 bases, the J end lost 6 bases, and 15 bases lay between the germline ends. The length of the CDR3 is 14 residues. Germline assignment: CDR1 MDHEN and CDR2 SYDVKM. CDR3 in DNA: TGTGCCAGCAGTTCGTTGGGGAGCAGAAATGGCTACACCTTC. The encoded protein is CASSSLGSRNGYTF.

This clonotype ranks as large (0.1 to 1%). CDR3 loop: CASFSQAKNIQYF. CDR3 nucleotide sequence: TGCGCCAGCTTTTCCCAAGCCAAAAACATTCAGTACTTC. The gene calls are TRBV10-2 and TRBJ2-4; D uncertain. CDR3 length equals 13 residues. Germline-derived CDR1 and CDR2 are WSHSY and SAAADI. Trimming shortened V by 8 bases and J by 0 bases, and 8 bases separated the two germline ends.

The chain employs TRBV27 and TRBJ2-2, with 9 bases lining up with TRBD1. The CDR3 extends over 16 amino acids. Trimming took 7 bases from V and 4 from J; bases not matched to a gene: 10. Per germline, CDR1 MNHEY and CDR2 SMNVEV (reference sequence). CDR3 nucleotides: TGTGCCAGCAATACTTTTGGGACAGGGATCACCGGGGAGCTGTTTTTT. Translation gives CASNTFGTGITGELFF.